This T cell receptor beta chain was documented in a study of identifying expanded T cells in peripheral blood. Here immunoSEQ multiplex PCR was the method, and the copy in TCRdb shows in-frame clones only, minus some. The data contain 95,000 to 150,000 clones, roughly 82% of them singletons. No infections or other immune events were documented during collection. As to this clone: Its antigen is as yet unknown.

General study points: Differentially abundant clones: around 1.2 between replicates, 15 to 17 at two to three weeks, roughly 18 at four. Clone count variance between approximately 2-week samples rose with total template count.

This clonotype was sampled from a person aged 18-70 years in good health. The sequencing sample was made of blood.

This chain's CDR3 is CASSLRRKNTEAFF. CDR3 nucleotides: TGTGCCAGCAGCTTACGGCGGAAAAACACTGAAGCTTTCTTT. The chain combines TRBV7-9 with TRBJ1-1, with D unresolved. V lost 2 bases to trimming and J lost 2 bases, with 9 bases between them. CDR1 and CDR2 from the germline V gene are SEHNR and FQNEAQ (reference sequence). The CDR3 consists of 14 residues.